The clone carrying this T cell receptor (beta chain) came up a few times. Germline CDR1 and CDR2: SGDLS and YYNGEE. This CDR3 region has 19 residues. V shed 0 bases, J shed 1 base, and the junction held 13 bases outside the gene matches. Uncontrolled infection, other autoimmune disease, pregnancy or lactation barred patients from enrollment. Using RNA transcripts as the source, TCR beta CDR3 regions were amplified. The HTBI primer set served for first-round RT-PCR of the TCR CDR3. In TCRdb, the multiplex PCR reads were re-called with MiXCR into one record per CDR3 protein. Of around 700,000 distinct CDR3 sequences in the sample, around a sixth were seen once. These data are taken from a study of T cells in Graves' hyperthyroidism and ophthalmopathy.

This chain uses TRBV9 with TRBJ1-1, with TRBD1 matching 9 bases. This sequence was found in a woman between 50 and 59 years old with Graves' hyperthyroidism that later progressed to Graves' ophthalmopathy. The material sequenced was blood. CDR3: CASSVVGLRQGGANTEAFF. The CDR3 DNA reads TGTGCCAGCAGCGTAGTAGGTTTGCGACAGGGGGGGGCGAACACTGAAGCTTTCTTT.